This entry lists 25 T cell receptor beta chains sequenced from one sample in a study of regulatory T cells in long-lasting Graves disease (dated by TCRdb to 2020 to 2022). The time point label for this specimen denotes: persistent/refractory GD, antithyroid drugs over 5 years with positive TRAb. For both TCR sequencing and RNA sequencing, RNA was extracted from PBMCs using TRIzol. Library preparation was by multiplex PCR. Sequencing took place on an Illumina HiSeq 4000. TCR beta libraries were built with iRepertoire HTBI primers and Arm-PCR amplification of CDR3 regions. TCRdb handled the public reads itself, with Q25 trimming in fastp and clone calling in MiXCR, and kept productive beta chains. When rows share a CDR3 protein, they turn into one entry using the most common DNA and genes. The sample yields about 430,000 distinct CDR3 sequences; roughly 21% were counted once. The ten largest make up 14% of the sample.

The material was peripheral blood mononuclear cells (PBMCs), obtained when the disease was refractory, from a patient treated with antithyroid drugs. The source is a female donor with Graves disease.

The sample holds many counts of this clonotype. The chain combines TRBV12-3 or TRBV12-4 with TRBJ2-2; D call uncertain. The CDR3 is made up of 14 amino acids. V lost 4 bases to trimming and J lost 0 bases, with 6 bases between them. Here the CDR3 DNA reads TGTGCCAGCAGTTCTTACGCGAACACCGGGGAGCTGTTTTTT. Its translation is CASSSYANTGELFF.

This clonotype was seen at least ten times. The CDR3 nucleotides are TGTGCCAGCAGTCCCTTGGGGACGGGACAGCCCCAGCATTTT. Its protein is CASSPLGTGQPQHF. V gene TRBV28 combines with J gene TRBJ1-5, with a tentative D call TRBD1 (5 bases). Germline CDR1 is MDHEN and CDR2 is SYDVKM. V was pared by 5 bases and J by 7 bases, with 15 bases between. This CDR3 spans 14 amino acids. Complete variable domain (other parts from reference TRBV28 and TRBJ1-5): DVKVTQSSRYLVKRTGEKVFLECVQDMDHENMFWYRQDPGLGLRLIYFSYDVKMKEKGDIPEGYSVSREKKERFSLILESASTNQTSMYLCASSPLGTGQPQHFGDGTRLSIL.

The chain uses TRBV5-6 and TRBJ2-7; 8 bases are a match to TRBD2. CDR1 and CDR2 from the germline V gene are SGHDT and YYEEEE. V lost 2 bases and J lost 3; bases outside the gene matches: 4. This CDR3 contains 14 residues. CDR3 sequence (DNA): TGTGCCAGCAGCTTCGGAGCGGGAGTCTACGAGCAGTACTTC. This sequence encodes CASSFGAGVYEQYF.

In this sample, this clonotype turned up once. A much larger clone differs by one base, so this may be a read error. The rearrangement uses TRBV11-2 and TRBJ2-5; TRBD2 matches at 12 bases. The germline CDR1 and CDR2 sequences are SGHAT and FQNNGV. The CDR3 is made up of 15 amino acids. V lost 5 bases and J lost 11; bases outside the gene matches: 12. CDR3 coding DNA: TGTGCCAGCAGCCTCGGACTAGCGGGATGGAATGAGCAGTACTTC. It codes for CASSLGLAGWNEQYF. The whole variable domain, filled in from reference TRBV11-2 and TRBJ2-5, reads EAGVAQSPRYKIIEKRQSVAFWCNPISGHATLYWYQQILGQGPKLLIQFQNNGVVDDSQLPKDRFSAERLKGVDSTLKIQPAKLEDSAVYLCASSLGLAGWNEQYFGPGTRLLVL.

This chain links TRBV29-1 with TRBJ2-2; D unclear. The CDR3 runs 13 residues. With 4 bases removed from V and 5 bases from J, the gap between germline ends came to 11 bases. Germline CDR1 and CDR2: SQVTM and ANQGSEA. The CDR3 loop is CSVGTWVTGELFF. The DNA for the CDR3 is TGCAGCGTTGGGACCTGGGTGACCGGGGAGCTGTTTTTT.

In this sample, this clonotype turned up many times. The rearrangement uses TRBV12-3 or TRBV12-4 and TRBJ2-7, with D unresolved. V was shortened by 3 bases and J by 3 bases, with 9 bases between the two germline ends. The CDR3 runs to 13 residues. The CDR3: CASSLGVYYEQYF. CDR3 nucleotide sequence: TGTGCCAGCAGTTTGGGTGTTTACTACGAGCAGTACTTC.

V gene TRBV7-2 combines with J gene TRBJ2-2; D remains unclear. Trimming cost V 5 bases and J 4 bases, with 11 bases left between them. Germline V CDR1 and CDR2: SGHTA, FQGNSA. The CDR3 spans 14 residues. This chain's CDR3 is CASSIQLVTGELFF. CDR3 bases: TGTGCCAGCAGCATCCAGTTGGTCACCGGGGAGCTGTTTTTT.

CDR3 in amino acids: CASSTWRTGVRENYNEQFF. CDR3 sequence (DNA): TGTGCCAGCAGCACATGGCGAACAGGGGTCCGCGAGAACTACAATGAGCAGTTCTTC. V and J are TRBV11-2 and TRBJ2-1; 7 nucleotides line up with TRBD1. J was trimmed by 3 bases and V by 5 bases; bases with no gene match: 19. Germline CDR1 SGHAT, CDR2 FQNNGV. This CDR3 is built from 19 residues.

This clonotype was observed many times. The V call is TRBV6-2 or TRBV6-3, the J call TRBJ2-7; no definite D call. CDR3 length: 13 amino acids. Germline CDR1 MNHEY, CDR2 SVGEGT. Trimming cost V 7 bases and J 0 bases, with 10 bases left between them. CDR3 protein: CASTGGVSYEQYF. In DNA form, the CDR3 reads TGTGCCAGCACTGGCGGCGTCTCCTACGAGCAGTACTTC.

At least ten counts were recorded for this clonotype. This chain connects TRBV2 to TRBJ1-3; D is perhaps TRBD1 (6 bases). Between the trimmed V and J ends, which lost 6 bases and 2 bases, there was a span of 17 bases. Germline V CDR1 and CDR2: SNHLY, FYNNEI. The CDR3 runs 16 residues. This chain's CDR3 is CASSEPTTGPGNTIYF. CDR3 in DNA: TGTGCCAGCAGCGAACCTACGACAGGCCCTGGAAACACCATATATTTT. Together with reference TRBV2 and TRBJ1-3, the CDR3 gives the full variable domain: EPEVTQTPSHQVTQMGQEVILRCVPISNHLYFYWYRQILGQKVEFLVSFYNNEISEKSEIFDDQFSVERPDGSNFTLKIRSTKLEDSAMYFCASSEPTTGPGNTIYFGEGSWLTVV.

The V call is TRBV25-1, the J call TRBJ1-1; D might be TRBD1 (6 bases). This CDR3 comprises 13 residues. Per the germline V gene, CDR1 is MGHDK and CDR2 is SYGVNS. Trimming stripped 6 bases from V and 4 bases from J, with 12 bases between. CDR3 sequence (DNA): TGTGCCAGCAGGGGGGTGGGGGCCACTGAAGCTTTCTTT. Protein: CASRGVGATEAFF.

As for this clonotype: At one end, the junction sequence differs from germline, possibly due to a read error. The chain employs TRBV12-3 or TRBV12-4 and TRBJ2-1, with no clear D. The CDR3 totals 14 residues. The CDR3 DNA sequence: TGTGCCAGCAGTTTGGTGGGGTTCGTCAATGAGCAGCTCTTC. Translating gives CASSLVGFVNEQLF.

At least ten counts were recorded for this clonotype. The chain couples TRBV27 to TRBJ2-7, with 8 bases identical to TRBD1. CDR3 size: 14 residues. CDR1 and CDR2 (germline): MNHEY, SMNVEV (reference sequence). V shed 6 bases and J 3 bases; nucleotides not matched to a gene: 7. CDR3 region: CASRGTGRNYEQYF. In DNA, the CDR3 is TGTGCCAGCAGGGGGACAGGTCGTAACTACGAGCAGTACTTC.

This clonotype was counted many times. The rearrangement links TRBV12-3 or TRBV12-4 to TRBJ2-5, with 7 positions matching TRBD2. V shed 3 bases, J shed 5 bases, and the junction held 6 bases outside the gene matches. The CDR3 is 14 amino acids. The CDR3 nucleotides are TGTGCCAGCAGTTTTCTACGGGAGGAGGAGACCCAGTACTTC. This codes for CASSFLREEETQYF.

This clonotype was seen a single time. The chain employs TRBV30 and TRBJ2-5; 7 bases agree with TRBD2. J lost 7 bases, V lost 3 bases, and 17 bases had no gene match. CDR1 is GTSNPN and CDR2 is SVGIG in the germline V gene (reference sequence). This CDR3 has 16 residues. The DNA for the CDR3 is TGTGCCTGGAGCCTCATTCGCGGGAGTGGTCCAGGGACCCAGTACTTC. This translates into CAWSLIRGSGPGTQYF.

The J gene is TRBJ2-7, the V gene TRBV5-7; 8 bases line up with TRBD2. TRBV5-7 is assigned to the ORF class and has an uncertain function. The length of the CDR3 is 13 residues. With 5 bases clipped from V and 7 bases from J, the junction kept 8 bases outside the gene matches. CDR3 bases: TGTGCCAGCAGAGCGGGAGAGTCGGGAGAGCAGTACTTC. Translation gives CASRAGESGEQYF.

Only a few counts were recorded for this clonotype. The J gene is TRBJ2-6, the V gene TRBV27; no definite D call. Germline CDR1 and CDR2: MNHEY and SMNVEV (reference sequence). Trimming stripped 6 bases from V and 1 base from J, with 4 bases between. This CDR3 is built from 13 residues. CDR3 region: CASRRSGANVLTF. CDR3 bases: TGTGCCAGCAGACGGTCTGGGGCCAACGTCCTGACTTTC.

The chain combines TRBV28 with TRBJ1-2; maybe TRBD1 (6 bases). V dropped 1 base and J dropped 9 bases, with 12 bases sitting between them. In germline, CDR1 is MDHEN, CDR2 SYDVKM. CDR3 length equals 13 residues. In DNA form, the CDR3 reads TGTGCCAGCAGTTTATCCCAGGGGAGGAGCTACACCTTC. It specifies CASSLSQGRSYTF.

In its sample, this clonotype was seen many times. This chain links TRBV7-9 with TRBJ2-7; 8 positions agree with TRBD1. This CDR3 has 14 amino acids. Germline V CDR1 and CDR2: SEHNR, FQNEAQ (reference sequence). Unmatched junction bases numbered 6, after V lost 5 bases and J lost 3 bases. The CDR3 DNA is TGTGCCAGCAGCACCGGGACAGGACACTACGAGCAGTACTTC. It is translated as CASSTGTGHYEQYF.

The V call is TRBV4-2, the J call TRBJ2-1; perhaps TRBD2 as D (5 bases). Deletions cut 5 bases from V and 7 bases from J, with 12 bases between. This CDR3 contains 13 residues. Germline CDR1 reads LGHNA; CDR2 reads YNFKEQ. The CDR3 sequence: CASSSPGDNEQFF. The CDR3 DNA is TGTGCCAGCAGCTCCCCCGGGGATAATGAGCAGTTCTTC.

The V gene is TRBV9, the J gene TRBJ2-3; D possibly corresponds to TRBD2 (5 bases). The V gene lost 0 bases and the J gene lost 0 bases, with 14 bases spanning the gap. Germline loops: CDR1 SGDLS, CDR2 YYNGEE. The CDR3 totals 17 residues. For the CDR3, the DNA is TGTGCCAGCAGCGTAGGCCCGGAGCTAGCCAGCACAGATACGCAGTATTTT. Its translation: CASSVGPELASTDTQYF.

The genes are TRBV6-1 and TRBJ2-7, with D perhaps matching TRBD1 (6 bases). Trimming cost V 7 bases and J 0 bases, with 16 bases left between them. Germline V gene lookup returns CDR1 MNHNS and CDR2 SASEGT. This CDR3 is built from 15 residues. The CDR3 bases are TGTGCCAGCACCACAGGGACCCGAAGCTCCTACGAGCAGTACTTC. The encoded protein is CASTTGTRSSYEQYF.

In its sample, this clonotype was seen many times. The V call is TRBV28, the J call TRBJ2-5; 8 bases line up with TRBD2. The CDR3 loop spans 16 amino acids. In germline, CDR1 is MDHEN, CDR2 SYDVKM. V trimming: 5 bases; J trimming: 2 bases; junction bases outside the gene matches: 10. DNA for the CDR3: TGTGCCAGCAGTGAGCCGGGACTAGGGCCACAAGAGACCCAGTACTTC. Amino acid sequence: CASSEPGLGPQETQYF.

A note on this clonotype: A much larger clonotype is one base distant, so this may be a read error. The V call is TRBV6-2 or TRBV6-3, the J call TRBJ2-7; 7 nucleotides align to TRBD1. CDR3 length equals 17 residues. CDR1 MNHEY and CDR2 SVGEGT come from the germline V gene. The CDR3 region has the DNA TGTGCCAACAGTTCACTCTGGCCGACAGGGCCCTACGACGAGCAGTACTTC. Residues: CANSSLWPTGPYDEQYF.

This clonotype was counted only a few times. The chain has TRBV7-6 and TRBJ2-7, with 11 bases fitting TRBD1. The V gene's germline CDR1 is SGHVS and CDR2 FNYEAQ. This CDR3 spans 15 amino acids. V lost 1 base, J lost 2 bases, and 1 base stayed unmatched. The CDR3 protein is CASSLGGQGAYEQYF. The CDR3 nucleotides are TGTGCCAGCAGCTTAGGGGGACAGGGGGCCTACGAGCAGTACTTC.